This T cell receptor (beta chain) came from a study of T cells after yellow fever vaccination. Via MiXCR, TCRdb re-called the 5' RACE reads, giving one row per CDR3 protein. This table holds 200,000 to 250,000 distinct CDR3 sequences, around 3.1% found once. CDR1 is ENHRY and CDR2 is SYGVKD in the germline V gene. Trimming cost V 3 bases and J 5 bases; bases outside gene matches: 7. The CDR3 is 15 amino acids. In its sample, this clonotype was seen many times. Sequenced here: CD4+ T cells sorted from PBMCs, sampled 10 days after the yellow fever booster vaccination. The chain uses TRBV10-3 and TRBJ2-5; the match to TRBD2 covers 9 bases. This sequence was found in a man aged 18 to 30 who received the YFV17D yellow fever vaccine. The CDR3, as DNA: TGTGCCATCAGTGAAGGCGGGGGGGCCCGTGAGACCCAGTACTTC. Its translation: CAISEGGGARETQYF.